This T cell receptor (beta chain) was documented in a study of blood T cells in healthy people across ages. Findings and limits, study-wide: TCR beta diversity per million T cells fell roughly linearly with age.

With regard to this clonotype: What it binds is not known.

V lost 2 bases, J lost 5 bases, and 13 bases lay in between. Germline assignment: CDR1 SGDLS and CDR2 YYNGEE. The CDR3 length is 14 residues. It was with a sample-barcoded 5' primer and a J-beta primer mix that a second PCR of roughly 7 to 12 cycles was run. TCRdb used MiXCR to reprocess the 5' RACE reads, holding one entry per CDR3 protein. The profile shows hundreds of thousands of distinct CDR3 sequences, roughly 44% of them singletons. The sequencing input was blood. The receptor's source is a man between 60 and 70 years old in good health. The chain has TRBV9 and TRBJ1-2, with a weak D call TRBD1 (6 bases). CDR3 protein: CASSVTQGRYGYTF. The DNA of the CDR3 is TGTGCCAGCAGCGTCACGCAGGGGAGGTATGGCTACACCTTC.